This is a list of T cell receptor beta chains from one sample in a study of T-cell memory formation after mild COVID-19. MiXCR, run by TCRdb on the 5' RACE reads, gives a single entry per CDR3 protein. The sample lists 85,000 to 120,000 distinct CDR3 sequences; about a sixth were seen once. Source material: PBMCs or a T cell subset sorted from them (not recorded which). The receptor set was obtained from an adult woman who had mild COVID-19 (a few samples of this study predate the infection). Cell type and time point are not known. CDR3s include the opening cysteine and the closing phenylalanine or tryptophan. Fields, in order: J gene, V gene, clone size, D gene, CDR3 DNA, CDR3 protein. The D gene is left open where the match is weak. Clone size is stated in some rows and not others, as once, few, many or a class when expanded.

J: TRBJ2-7
V: TRBV12-3/TRBV12-4
size: .
D: .
DNA: TGTGCCAGCAGTTTAGGGCGGACGGGAAACTACGAGCAGTACTTC
CDR3: CASSLGRTGNYEQYF

J: TRBJ1-2
V: TRBV11-2
size: few
D: .
DNA: TGTGCCAGCAGCTTAGGGGCAGGGCCCTATGGCTACACCTTC
CDR3: CASSLGAGPYGYTF

J: TRBJ2-7
V: TRBV6-2/TRBV6-3
size: .
D: TRBD2
DNA: TGTGCCAGCAGTTACTCGGGACTAGCGGGACGTTACGAGCAGTACTTC
CDR3: CASSYSGLAGRYEQYF

J: TRBJ2-7
V: TRBV15
size: few
D: TRBD2
DNA: TGTGCCACCAGCACGCTAGCGGGAGGCACCTACGAGCAGTACTTC
CDR3: CATSTLAGGTYEQYF

J: TRBJ2-7
V: TRBV7-9
size: few
D: TRBD2
DNA: TGTGCCAGCAGCTTAGAGAAGACTAGCAGCTCCTACGAGCAGTACTTC
CDR3: CASSLEKTSSSYEQYF

J: TRBJ2-1
V: TRBV7-9
size: few
D: TRBD2
DNA: TGTGCCAGCAGCTTACTGTGGGTAGCGGGAGCGTCCTACAATGAGCAGTTCTTC
CDR3: CASSLLWVAGASYNEQFF

J: TRBJ2-1
V: TRBV30
size: many
D: .
DNA: TGTGCCTGGTGTCACGGGATGGCCTACAATGAGCAGTTCTTC
CDR3: CAWCHGMAYNEQFF

J: TRBJ2-7
V: TRBV27
size: .
D: .
DNA: TGTGCCAGCAGTTTATCCCAGTTACAGATTCCATCCGTCGAGCAGTACTTC
CDR3: CASSLSQLQIPSVEQYF

J: TRBJ2-1
V: TRBV7-9
size: few
D: TRBD2
DNA: TGTGCCAGCAGCCGTCCCGGGACTAGCGGCCCGTCATCCTACAATGAGCAGTTCTTC
CDR3: CASSRPGTSGPSSYNEQFF

J: TRBJ2-3
V: TRBV15
size: medium-sized
D: .
DNA: TGTGCCACCAGCAAGGGCGGAGACACAGATACGCAGTATTTT
CDR3: CATSKGGDTDTQYF

J: TRBJ2-2
V: TRBV7-6
size: .
D: .
DNA: TGTGCCAGCAGCTTAGACCAGAACACCGGGGAGCTGTTTTTT
CDR3: CASSLDQNTGELFF

J: TRBJ1-5
V: TRBV12-3/TRBV12-4
size: large
D: TRBD1
DNA: TGTGCCAGCAGTTTAACGACAGGGGTGGGGTTTCAGCCCCAGCATTTT
CDR3: CASSLTTGVGFQPQHF

J: TRBJ2-5
V: TRBV5-1
size: .
D: TRBD1
DNA: TGCGCCAGCAGCTTGGGGACAGGGGGGGAAGAGACCCAGTACTTC
CDR3: CASSLGTGGEETQYF

J: TRBJ2-7
V: TRBV29-1
size: few
D: .
DNA: TGCAGCGTTGAGGACAACAGCTCCTACGAGCAGTACTTC
CDR3: CSVEDNSSYEQYF

J: TRBJ2-7
V: TRBV7-6
size: .
D: .
DNA: TGTGCCAGCAGCAGGATGTTGGGGCTAGCAGTACAGTACTTC
CDR3: CASSRMLGLAVQYF

J: TRBJ2-5
V: TRBV7-9
size: once
D: .
DNA: TGTGCCAGCAGTCTACAGCGTCAAGAGACCCAGTACTTC
CDR3: CASSLQRQETQYF

J: TRBJ2-5
V: TRBV29-1
size: few
D: .
DNA: TGCAGCGTTGAAAGAGAGACCCAGTACTTC
CDR3: CSVERETQYF

J: TRBJ2-5
V: TRBV6-2/TRBV6-3
size: .
D: .
DNA: TGTGCCAGCAGTTACGAGAGGAGGTGGGACTCCCGTCATGAGACCCAGTACTTC
CDR3: CASSYERRWDSRHETQYF

J: TRBJ1-5
V: TRBV15
size: .
D: .
DNA: TGTGCCACCAGTGTTGACAGGTCCACTCAGCCCCAGCATTTT
CDR3: CATSVDRSTQPQHF

J: TRBJ2-2
V: TRBV5-1
size: many
D: .
DNA: TGCGCCAGCAGCTTGGTTGGGGCGAACACCGGGGAGCTGTTTTTT
CDR3: CASSLVGANTGELFF

J: TRBJ2-7
V: TRBV30
size: .
D: .
DNA: TGTGCCTGGGCCAGCTCCTGGGTCGGTGAGCAGTACTTC
CDR3: CAWASSWVGEQYF

J: TRBJ1-4
V: TRBV12-3/TRBV12-4
size: .
D: TRBD1
DNA: TGTGCCAGCAGCTGGATTTCCCAGCCTCGACAGGGAAGGGAAAAACTGTTTTTT
CDR3: CASSWISQPRQGREKLFF

J: TRBJ1-1
V: TRBV6-2/TRBV6-3
size: .
D: .
DNA: TGTGCCAGCAGCTGGGACCGGCTCAACAACATGAACACTGAAGCTTTCTTT
CDR3: CASSWDRLNNMNTEAFF

J: TRBJ1-6
V: TRBV7-9
size: .
D: .
DNA: TGTGCCAGCAGCCCCGGACAGTTAGGACCCCTCCACTTT
CDR3: CASSPGQLGPLHF

J: TRBJ2-2
V: TRBV7-6
size: .
D: .
DNA: TGTGCCAGCAGCTTCACTAGGACCGGGGAGCTGTTTTTT
CDR3: CASSFTRTGELFF

J: TRBJ1-3
V: TRBV7-9
size: .
D: .
DNA: TGTGCCAGCATCAGGGAGGGAGGCTCTAGAAACACCATATATTTT
CDR3: CASIREGGSRNTIYF

J: TRBJ2-7
V: TRBV4-3
size: .
D: .
DNA: TGCGCCAGCAGCCCCGGACGGACGTCCTCGTACGAGCAGTACTTC
CDR3: CASSPGRTSSYEQYF

J: TRBJ2-3
V: TRBV2
size: .
D: .
DNA: TGCGGCCGTAAGGGGCTTGGCACAGATACGCAGTATTTT
CDR3: CGRKGLGTDTQYF

J: TRBJ1-1
V: TRBV11-3
size: .
D: .
DNA: TGTGCCAGCTGTGGGGGAGGGGACACTGAAGCTTTCTTT
CDR3: CASCGGGDTEAFF

J: TRBJ2-1
V: TRBV4-1
size: many
D: .
DNA: TGCGCCAGCAGCCCGGGGGGCAGAGGGGAGCAGTTCTTC
CDR3: CASSPGGRGEQFF

J: TRBJ2-5
V: TRBV4-2
size: .
D: .
DNA: TGTGCCAGCAGCCCTCCCCTTCCGGGTGATCAAGAGACCCAGTACTTC
CDR3: CASSPPLPGDQETQYF

J: TRBJ1-2
V: TRBV6-5
size: few
D: TRBD1
DNA: TGTGCCAGCAGGCAACTTCTTCTGGGACAGGGGACTTATGGCTACACCTTC
CDR3: CASRQLLLGQGTYGYTF

J: TRBJ2-7
V: TRBV2
size: few
D: TRBD2
DNA: TGTGCCAGCAGTGAAGCCAACGGGGGGGCTGGGGGAACCTACGAGCAGTACTTC
CDR3: CASSEANGGAGGTYEQYF

J: TRBJ2-7
V: TRBV30
size: few
D: .
DNA: TGTGCCTGGAATTACGAGGGGATCTCGAGCTCCTACGAGCAGTACTTC
CDR3: CAWNYEGISSSYEQYF

J: TRBJ2-1
V: TRBV7-2
size: .
D: TRBD2
DNA: TGTGCCAGCAGCTTAGGAGCGGGAGGACTCGACTCCTACAATGAGCAGTTCTTC
CDR3: CASSLGAGGLDSYNEQFF

J: TRBJ2-7
V: TRBV4-3
size: many
D: TRBD1
DNA: TGCGCCAGCAGCCAAGAGGACAGGTCCAGCTCCTACGAGCAGTACTTC
CDR3: CASSQEDRSSSYEQYF

J: TRBJ2-7
V: TRBV9
size: .
D: .
DNA: TGTGCCAGCAGCGGCCTAGCGCCCTACGAGCAGTACTTC
CDR3: CASSGLAPYEQYF

J: TRBJ2-3
V: TRBV6-4
size: many
D: TRBD2
DNA: TGTGCCAGCAGTGCGACTAGCGGGGGATCAGATACGCAGTATTTT
CDR3: CASSATSGGSDTQYF

J: TRBJ2-1
V: TRBV20-1
size: many
D: .
DNA: TGCAGTGCTAGCCTTTCTTTCCAACCCGGGAATGAGCAGTTCTTC
CDR3: CSASLSFQPGNEQFF

J: TRBJ2-5
V: TRBV5-6
size: .
D: .
DNA: TGTGCCAGCAGCTTTCGTCCCGATAGCCAAGAGACCCAGTACTTC
CDR3: CASSFRPDSQETQYF

J: TRBJ2-1
V: TRBV20-1
size: .
D: TRBD2
DNA: TGCAGTGCTAGCGGGAGGGCCAGGCCCTACAATGAGCAGTTCTTC
CDR3: CSASGRARPYNEQFF